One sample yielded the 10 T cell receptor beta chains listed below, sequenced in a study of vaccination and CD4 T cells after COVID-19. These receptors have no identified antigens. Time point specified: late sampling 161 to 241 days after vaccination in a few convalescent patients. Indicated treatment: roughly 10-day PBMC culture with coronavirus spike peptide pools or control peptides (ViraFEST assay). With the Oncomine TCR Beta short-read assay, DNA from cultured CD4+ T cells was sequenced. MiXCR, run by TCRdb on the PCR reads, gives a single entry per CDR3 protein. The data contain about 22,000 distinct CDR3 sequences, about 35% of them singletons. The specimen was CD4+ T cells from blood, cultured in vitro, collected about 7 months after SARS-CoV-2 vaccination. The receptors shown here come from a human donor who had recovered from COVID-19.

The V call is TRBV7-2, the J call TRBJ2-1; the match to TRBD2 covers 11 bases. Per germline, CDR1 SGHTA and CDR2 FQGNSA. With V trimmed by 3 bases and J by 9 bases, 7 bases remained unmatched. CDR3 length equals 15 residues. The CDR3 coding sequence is TGTGCCAGCAGCTTTCCTAGCGGGAGGATCTCTGAGCAGTTCTTC. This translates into CASSFPSGRISEQFF.

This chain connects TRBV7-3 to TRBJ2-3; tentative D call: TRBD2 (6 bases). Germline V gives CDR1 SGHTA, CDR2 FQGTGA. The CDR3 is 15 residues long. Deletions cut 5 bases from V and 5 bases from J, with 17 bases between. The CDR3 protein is CASSRNGQEGDTQYF. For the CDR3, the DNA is TGTGCCAGCAGCCGTAATGGCCAGGAGGGAGATACGCAGTATTTT.

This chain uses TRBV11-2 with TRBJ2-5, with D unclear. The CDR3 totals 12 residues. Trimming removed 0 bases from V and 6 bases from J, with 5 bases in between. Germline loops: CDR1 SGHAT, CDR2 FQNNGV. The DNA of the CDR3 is TGTGCCAGCAGCTTAGAGGGGAAGACCCAGTACTTC. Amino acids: CASSLEGKTQYF.

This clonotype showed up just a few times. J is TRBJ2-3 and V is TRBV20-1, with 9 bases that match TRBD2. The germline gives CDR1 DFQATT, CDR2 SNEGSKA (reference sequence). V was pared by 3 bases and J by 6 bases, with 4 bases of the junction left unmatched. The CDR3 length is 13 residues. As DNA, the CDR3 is TGCAGTGCTAGTAGCGGGAGATCGGATACGCAGTATTTT. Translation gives CSASSGRSDTQYF.

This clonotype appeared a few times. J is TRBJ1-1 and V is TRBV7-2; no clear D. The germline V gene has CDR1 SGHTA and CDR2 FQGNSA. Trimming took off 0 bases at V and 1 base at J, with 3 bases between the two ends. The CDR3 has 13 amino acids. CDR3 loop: CASSLAANTEAFF. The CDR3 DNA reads TGTGCCAGCAGCTTAGCGGCGAACACTGAAGCTTTCTTT.

The CDR3 region is CAIRGTGNTDTQYF. The CDR3 coding sequence is TGTGCCATCAGAGGGACAGGGAACACAGATACGCAGTATTTT. This chain connects TRBV10-3 to TRBJ2-3; 9 bases fit TRBD1. The V and J ends lost 6 bases and 2 bases, in that order; junction bases with no gene match: 3. There are 14 residues in the CDR3. Germline CDR1 ENHRY, CDR2 SYGVKD.

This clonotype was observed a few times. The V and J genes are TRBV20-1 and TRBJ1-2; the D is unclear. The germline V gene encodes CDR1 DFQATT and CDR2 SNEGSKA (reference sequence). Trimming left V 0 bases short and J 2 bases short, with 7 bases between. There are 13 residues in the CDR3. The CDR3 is CSARDYTNYGYTF. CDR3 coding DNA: TGCAGTGCTAGAGATTACACAAACTATGGCTACACCTTC.

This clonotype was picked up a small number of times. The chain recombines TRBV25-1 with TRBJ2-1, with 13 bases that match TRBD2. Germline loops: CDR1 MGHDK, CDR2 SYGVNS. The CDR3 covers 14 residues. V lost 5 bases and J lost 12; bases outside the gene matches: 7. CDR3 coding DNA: TGTGCCAGCAGTCCCAGGACTAGCGGGAGCCTGCAGTTCTTC. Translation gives CASSPRTSGSLQFF.

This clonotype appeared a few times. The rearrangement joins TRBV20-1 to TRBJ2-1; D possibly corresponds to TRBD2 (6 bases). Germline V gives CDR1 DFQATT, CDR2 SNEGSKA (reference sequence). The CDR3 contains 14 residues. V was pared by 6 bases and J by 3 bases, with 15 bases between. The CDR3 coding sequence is TGCAGTGCCGCCAGACTAGTGTACTACAATGAGCAGTTCTTC. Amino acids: CSAARLVYYNEQFF.

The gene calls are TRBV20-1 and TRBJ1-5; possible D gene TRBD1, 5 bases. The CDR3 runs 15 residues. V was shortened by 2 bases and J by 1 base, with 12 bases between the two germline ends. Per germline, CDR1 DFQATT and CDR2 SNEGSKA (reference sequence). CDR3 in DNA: TGCAGTGCTAGACCTGCGGGGCAGAGCAATCAGCCCCAGCATTTT. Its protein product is CSARPAGQSNQPQHF.